This is a list of T cell receptor beta chains from one sample in a study of graft-versus-host responses after intestinal transplantation. Sequencing used immunoSEQ multiplex PCR; TCRdb keeps in-frame clones, though not all of them. The table includes 15,000 to 20,000 clones, 80% to 95% detected once. The specimen was PBMCs, collected 350 to 400 days after transplant. Source of these receptors: a human patient who received an intestinal transplant, so some T cells may come from the graft donor. The conserved cysteine and the conserved F or W are not part of the CDR3 here. Each record gives: D gene, CDR3 length, V gene, CDR3 protein. D genes are given only for firm matches.

TRBD1	13	TRBV29-1	SVEVSGTGRETQY
TRBD1	14	TRBV19	ASSPAGQGGRTEAF
TRBD1	12	TRBV6-4	ASSDSQGASEQF
.	15	TRBV15	ATSRAPSEGGSYEQY
TRBD2	16	TRBV4-1	ASSYLAGGGVVSYEQY
TRBD1	16	TRBV28	ASSRVKGGSYSNQPQH
.	11	TRBV6-5	ASTNSPRDEQY
.	11	TRBV7-9	ASSLGWYYGYT
.	14	TRBV30	AWRDKAPRAGNTIY
.	12	TRBV6-1	ASSPYRLDYEQY
TRBD2	14	TRBV5-6	ASSLEAGLAGFEQY
TRBD1	11	TRBV6-6	ASSSGQEETQY
.	11	TRBV2	ASSYDRTYEQY
.	14	TRBV25-1	ASSEYIGGGGQTQY
.	14	TRBV2	ASRGAGVGWADTQY
TRBD1	13	TRBV6-1	ASSESGTGGYEQY
.	13	TRBV11-2	ASSRMDFIQETQY
TRBD1	15	TRBV28	ASSGPGQGANYNEQF
.	13	TRBV19	ASSRGDRLSNEQF
TRBD1	14	TRBV5-1	ASSLLAGTAGNTIY
.	11	TRBV28	ASSLIPGREQY
.	11	TRBV6-5	ASSYFRANEQF
.	13	TRBV2	ASSEGSGSSYEQY
.	15	TRBV4-1	ASGRFRSSDSYNEQF
TRBD1	14	TRBV6-5	ASSYRDRAAGNTIY
.	14	TRBV4-1	ASSQEVLGRHYEQY
.	11	TRBV6-4	ASSEGHGAEAF
.	12	TRBV6-1	ASSEISATGELF
TRBD1	14	TRBV6-6	ASRDRGRDKANVLT
TRBD1	14	TRBV6-1	ASSEGRGRGGYGYT
TRBD2	13	TRBV6-1	ASNRGTSGGNEQY
.	12	TRBV7-9	ASSLRAQNTEAF
.	11	TRBV6-4	ASSGRLNTEAF
TRBD1	11	TRBV13	ASSWDRDETQY
TRBD1	12	TRBV29-1	SVDAGTGAGELF
.	14	TRBV5-6	ASSLGADKANYGYT
TRBD1	11	TRBV15	ATGTGNQETQY
TRBD1	12	TRBV9	ASSGAGGAETQY
.	12	TRBV7-2	ASSLARGTDTQY
.	10	TRBV10-2	ASSEILYEQY
.	12	TRBV7-2	ASSFNPPYNEQF
.	9	TRBV6-5	ASTLGNTIY
.	13	TRBV5-1	ASSGGGGGNTEAF
.	13	TRBV28	ASSLVSVYVEGYT
TRBD2	13	TRBV6-5	ASSYSFGGTDTQY
.	12	TRBV2	ASNLRDGWDEQF
.	11	TRBV6-5	ASSYSVEDEQY
TRBD2	14	TRBV18	ASSLNGGSNTGELF
.	14	TRBV9	ASSVESGTSTGELF
.	12	TRBV7-8	ASSPKVGNTEAF
.	13	TRBV6-1	ASSRPPHGADTQY
.	11	TRBV6-4	ASSVQINTEAF
.	15	TRBV27	ASSPPWVVSSYNEQF
TRBD1	12	TRBV7-2	ASSLATGGRGYT
TRBD1	16	TRBV7-6	ASSLPTGAVGAPYEQY